A single sample gave rise to the 11 T cell receptor beta chains below, sequenced in a study of early T cells in non-severe SARS-CoV-2 infection. TCRdb re-called the 5' RACE reads through MiXCR, storing one row per CDR3 protein. The table includes about 30,000 distinct CDR3 sequences, around 6% detected once. Sequencing was done on a sample of whole blood. All receptors derive from an adult who was a healthcare worker with PCR-confirmed SARS-CoV-2 infection or an uninfected control (not recorded which).

This clonotype was found a few times. The chain links TRBV4-2 to TRBJ2-1, with 11 bases matching TRBD2. The CDR3 runs 18 residues. Germline assignment: CDR1 LGHNA and CDR2 YNFKEQ. J was trimmed by 9 bases and V by 1 base; bases with no gene match: 14. DNA of the CDR3: TGTGCCAGCAGCCAAGTAGCGGGGGGGCCAGGTGCGGGAAGTGAGCAGTTCTTC. It codes for CASSQVAGGPGAGSEQFF.

The CDR3 reads CAWERRRELFF. The CDR3 DNA is TGTGCCTGGGAACGGCGGAGGGAGCTGTTTTTT. The chain couples TRBV30 to TRBJ2-2; D call uncertain. Germline CDR1 GTSNPN, CDR2 SVGIG (reference sequence). V was shortened by 5 bases and J by 9 bases, with 10 bases between the two germline ends. The CDR3 is 11 amino acids.

This clonotype was observed a handful of times. The V and J genes are TRBV19 and TRBJ2-3, with unresolved D. CDR1 is LNHDA, CDR2 SQIVND, per germline (reference sequence). V was pared by 7 bases and J by 4 bases, with 15 bases between. The CDR3 spans 14 residues. In nucleotides, the CDR3 is TGTGCCAGTACCCTTTCACCTCGTGCAGATACGCAGTATTTT. Encoded protein: CASTLSPRADTQYF.

The rearrangement links TRBV20-1 to TRBJ2-1; 12 bases are a match to TRBD2. V lost 6 bases to trimming and J lost 8 bases; unmatched junction nucleotides: 8. CDR3 length equals 14 residues. Germline-derived CDR1 and CDR2 are DFQATT and SNEGSKA (reference sequence). Written as DNA, the CDR3 is TGCAGTGCGAAACTAGCGGGGGGCCTCTATGAGCAGTTCTTC. It is translated as CSAKLAGGLYEQFF.

This clonotype has at least ten counts. The rearrangement uses TRBV6-6 and TRBJ1-5, with D hard to call. Germline assignment: CDR1 MNHNY and CDR2 SVGAGI (reference sequence). V gave up 2 bases and J gave up 0 bases, with 17 bases separating them. This CDR3 comprises 18 residues. The CDR3 sequence: CASSYGEGSPYSNQPQHF. For the CDR3, the DNA is TGTGCCAGCAGTTACGGAGAGGGTTCCCCCTATAGCAATCAGCCCCAGCATTTT.

This clonotype was counted ten times or more. The V call is TRBV20-1, the J call TRBJ2-3; D may correspond to TRBD1 or TRBD2 (5 bases each). Trimming removed 3 bases from V and 4 bases from J, with 14 bases in between. Per the germline V gene, CDR1 is DFQATT and CDR2 is SNEGSKA (reference sequence). The CDR3 has 14 residues. The CDR3 nucleotides are TGCAGTGCTAGCCCGGGGCGGGTTTCAGATACGCAGTATTTT. Its translation is CSASPGRVSDTQYF.

This clonotype was detected ten times or more. The genes are TRBV24-1 and TRBJ2-7; the D is unclear. The CDR3 totals 13 residues. Germline-derived CDR1 and CDR2 are KGHDR and SFDVKD. V lost 3 bases and J lost 5, with 10 bases in between. CDR3 nucleotides: TGTGCCACCAGTGATCCCGGAGATGACGAGCAGTACTTC. Translation: CATSDPGDDEQYF.

This clonotype was recorded a few times. This chain links TRBV19 with TRBJ2-2, with D perhaps assigned TRBD1 or TRBD2 (5 bases each). The CDR3 has 16 amino acids. V lost 4 bases, J lost 5 bases, and 17 bases lay in between. The germline gives CDR1 LNHDA, CDR2 SQIVND (reference sequence). CDR3 sequence reads: CASSNPGTQITGELFF. The CDR3 region has the DNA TGTGCCAGTAGTAACCCCGGGACCCAGATAACCGGGGAGCTGTTTTTT.

The chain has TRBV28 and TRBJ1-5, with D maybe TRBD1 (6 bases). The CDR3 has 16 residues. V was shortened by 3 bases and J by 5 bases, with 17 bases between the two germline ends. The germline gives CDR1 MDHEN, CDR2 SYDVKM. CDR3 loop: CASSFRQGKGHQPQHF. CDR3 nucleotide sequence: TGTGCCAGCAGTTTTAGGCAGGGGAAGGGCCATCAGCCCCAGCATTTT.

This clonotype showed up many times. The J gene is TRBJ2-1, the V gene TRBV4-3; perhaps TRBD1 as D (8 bases). Germline-derived CDR1 and CDR2 are LGHNA and YSLEER. V was clipped by 1 base and J by 7 bases, with 17 bases between them. The CDR3 is made up of 16 amino acids. For the CDR3, the DNA is TGCGCCAGCAGCCAAGGGACAGGGAGGGTGAGAAATGAGCAGTTCTTC. Translated: CASSQGTGRVRNEQFF.

As concerns this clonotype: A much larger clone lies a single base off, so this may be a read error. The rearrangement uses TRBV4-3 and TRBJ2-3; D is uncertain. The CDR3 is 13 residues long. Germline lookup yields CDR1 LGHNA and CDR2 YSLEER. Here the CDR3 reads CACSQDHTDTQYF. The CDR3 nucleotides are TGCGCCTGCAGCCAAGACCACACAGATACGCAGTATTTT.